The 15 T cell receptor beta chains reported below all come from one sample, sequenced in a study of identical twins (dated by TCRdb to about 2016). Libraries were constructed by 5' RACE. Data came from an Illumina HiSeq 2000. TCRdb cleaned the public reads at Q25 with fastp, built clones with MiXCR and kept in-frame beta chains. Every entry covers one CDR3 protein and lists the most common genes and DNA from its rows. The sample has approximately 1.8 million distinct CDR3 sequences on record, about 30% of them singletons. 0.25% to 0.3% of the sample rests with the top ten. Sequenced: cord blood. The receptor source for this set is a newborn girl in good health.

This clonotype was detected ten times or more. The CDR3 loop reads CSVMAAFYNEQFF. The DNA of the CDR3 is TGCAGCGTTATGGCGGCCTTCTACAATGAGCAGTTCTTC. The rearrangement uses TRBV29-1 and TRBJ2-1; unclear D gene. The CDR3 contains 13 residues. V lost 5 bases and J lost 3, with 11 bases in between. In germline, CDR1 is SQVTM, CDR2 ANQGSEA.

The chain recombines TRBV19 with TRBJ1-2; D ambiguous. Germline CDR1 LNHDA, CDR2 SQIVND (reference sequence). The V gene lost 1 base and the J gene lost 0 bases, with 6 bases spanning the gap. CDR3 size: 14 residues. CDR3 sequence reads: CASSIVAANYGYTF. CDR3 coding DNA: TGTGCCAGTAGTATAGTGGCCGCTAACTATGGCTACACCTTC. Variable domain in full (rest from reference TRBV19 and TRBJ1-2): DGGITQSPKYLFRKEGQNVTLSCEQNLNHDAMYWYRQDPGQGLRLIYYSQIVNDFQKGDIAEGYSVSREKKESFPLTVTSAQKNPTAFYLCASSIVAANYGYTFGSGTRLTVV.

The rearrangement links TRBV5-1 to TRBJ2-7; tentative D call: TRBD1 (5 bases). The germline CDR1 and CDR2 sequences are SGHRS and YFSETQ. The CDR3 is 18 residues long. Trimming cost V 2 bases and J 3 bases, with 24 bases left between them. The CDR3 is CASSFVDGVEQVFYEQYF. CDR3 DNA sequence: TGCGCCAGCAGCTTCGTTGACGGCGTGGAACAGGTCTTCTACGAGCAGTACTTC.

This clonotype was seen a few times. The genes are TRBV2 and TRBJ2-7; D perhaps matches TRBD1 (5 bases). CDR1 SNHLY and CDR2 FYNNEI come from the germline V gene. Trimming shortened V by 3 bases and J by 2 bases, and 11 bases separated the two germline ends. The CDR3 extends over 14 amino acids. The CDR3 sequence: CASSDQGGAYEQYF. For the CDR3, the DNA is TGTGCCAGCAGTGACCAGGGTGGGGCCTACGAGCAGTACTTC.

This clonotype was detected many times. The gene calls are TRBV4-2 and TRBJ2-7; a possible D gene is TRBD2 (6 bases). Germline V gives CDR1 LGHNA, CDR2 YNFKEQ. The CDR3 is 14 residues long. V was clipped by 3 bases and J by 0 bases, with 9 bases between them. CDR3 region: CASSQEGSSYEQYF. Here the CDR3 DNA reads TGTGCCAGCAGCCAGGAGGGAAGCTCCTACGAGCAGTACTTC.

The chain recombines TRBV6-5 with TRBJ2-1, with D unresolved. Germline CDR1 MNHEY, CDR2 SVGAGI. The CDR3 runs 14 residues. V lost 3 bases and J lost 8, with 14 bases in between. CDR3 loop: CASSYDWRCHEQFF. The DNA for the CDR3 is TGTGCCAGCAGTTATGACTGGCGTTGCCATGAGCAGTTCTTC.

The CDR3 is CAISDGRAYNEQFF. The CDR3 DNA reads TGTGCCATCAGTGACGGGAGGGCCTACAATGAGCAGTTCTTC. V and J are TRBV10-3 and TRBJ2-1, with 8 bases that match TRBD2. Looked up from germline, CDR1 is ENHRY and CDR2 is SYGVKD. The junction had 0 bases not matched to a gene; V was cut back by 3 bases and J by 2 bases. The CDR3 sequence is 14 residues long.

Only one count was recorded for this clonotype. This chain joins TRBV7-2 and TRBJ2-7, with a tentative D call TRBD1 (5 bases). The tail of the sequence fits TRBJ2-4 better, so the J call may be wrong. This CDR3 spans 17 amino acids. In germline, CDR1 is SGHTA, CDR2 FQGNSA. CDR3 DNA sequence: TGTGCCAGCGGCCCTGGGGCTACTCCAATAGCCAAAAACATTCAGTACTTC. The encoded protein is CASGPGATPIAKNIQYF.

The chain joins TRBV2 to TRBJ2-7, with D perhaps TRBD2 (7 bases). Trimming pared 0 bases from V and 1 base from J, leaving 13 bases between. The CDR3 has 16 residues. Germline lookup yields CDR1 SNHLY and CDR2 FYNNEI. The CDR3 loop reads CASSEAGGRMSYEQYF. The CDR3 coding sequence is TGTGCCAGCAGTGAAGCCGGGGGGCGAATGTCCTACGAGCAGTACTTC.

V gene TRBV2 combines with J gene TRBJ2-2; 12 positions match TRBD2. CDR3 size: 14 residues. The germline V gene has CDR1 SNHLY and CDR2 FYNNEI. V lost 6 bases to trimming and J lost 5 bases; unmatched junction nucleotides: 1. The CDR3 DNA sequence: TGTGCCAGCAGGGGACTAGCGGGTACCGGGGAGCTGTTTTTT. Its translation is CASRGLAGTGELFF.

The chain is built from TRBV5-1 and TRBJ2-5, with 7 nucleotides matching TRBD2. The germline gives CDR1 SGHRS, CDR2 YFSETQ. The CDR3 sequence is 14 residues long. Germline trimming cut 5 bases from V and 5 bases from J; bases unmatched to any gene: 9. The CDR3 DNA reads TGCGCCAGCAGAGATCCGACTAGCTGGGAGACCCAGTACTTC. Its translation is CASRDPTSWETQYF. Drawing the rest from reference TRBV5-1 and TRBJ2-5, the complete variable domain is KAGVTQTPRYLIKTRGQQVTLSCSPISGHRSVSWYQQTPGQGLQFLFEYFSETQRNKGNFPGRFSGRQFSNSRSEMNVSTLELGDSALYLCASRDPTSWETQYFGPGTRLLVL.

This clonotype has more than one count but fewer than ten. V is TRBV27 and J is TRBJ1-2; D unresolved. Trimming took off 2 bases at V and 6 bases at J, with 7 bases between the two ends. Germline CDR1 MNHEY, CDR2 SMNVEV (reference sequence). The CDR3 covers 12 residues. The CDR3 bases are TGTGCCAGCAGTTTAGACGGGAATGGCTACACCTTC. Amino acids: CASSLDGNGYTF.

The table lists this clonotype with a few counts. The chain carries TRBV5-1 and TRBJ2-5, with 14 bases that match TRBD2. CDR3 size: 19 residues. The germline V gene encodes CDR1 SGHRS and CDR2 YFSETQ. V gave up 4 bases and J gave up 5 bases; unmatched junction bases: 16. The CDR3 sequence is CASSRGLAGGIGVGETQYF. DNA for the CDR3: TGCGCCAGCAGCCGCGGACTAGCGGGAGGAATTGGGGTGGGGGAGACCCAGTACTTC.

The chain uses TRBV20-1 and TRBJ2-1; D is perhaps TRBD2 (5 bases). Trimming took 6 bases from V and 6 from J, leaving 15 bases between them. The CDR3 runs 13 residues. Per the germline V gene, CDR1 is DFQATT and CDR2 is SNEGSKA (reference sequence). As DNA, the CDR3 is TGCAGTGCCGGGAACCGGGGTCCCAATGAGCAGTTCTTC. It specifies CSAGNRGPNEQFF.

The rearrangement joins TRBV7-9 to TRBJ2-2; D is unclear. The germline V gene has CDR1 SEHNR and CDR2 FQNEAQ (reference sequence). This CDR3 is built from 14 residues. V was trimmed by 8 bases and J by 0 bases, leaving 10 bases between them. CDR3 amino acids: CASQTPSNTGELFF. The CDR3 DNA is TGTGCCAGCCAGACCCCTTCGAACACCGGGGAGCTGTTTTTT.